These 3 T cell receptor beta chains share one sample of origin, sequenced in a study of T cells in localized non-small cell lung cancer. Only in-frame clones appear in the TCRdb table, and some are missing; sequencing was by immunoSEQ multiplex PCR. The data show about 61,000 clones, 85% to 90% seen once. Sequenced here: peripheral blood, sampled before any cancer treatment. Every receptor here comes from a man aged 35-69 years with stage I squamous cell lung carcinoma.

The gene calls are TRBV10-1 and TRBJ2-7, with 14 bases that match TRBD2. Germline V gives CDR1 WNHNN, CDR2 SYGVQD (reference sequence). Germline trimming cut 3 bases from V and 2 bases from J; bases unmatched to any gene: 9. The CDR3 length is 18 residues. CDR3 nucleotides: TGCGCCAGCAGTGAAGGGGGGACTAGCGGGAGAGCGGCCTACGAGCAGTACTTC. Residues: CASSEGGTSGRAAYEQYF.

The chain links TRBV5-1 to TRBJ2-5; weak D call: TRBD2 (6 bases). V was cut by 4 bases and J by 4 bases, with 11 bases left in between. Germline V gene sequence: CDR1 SGHRS, CDR2 YFSETQ. This CDR3 has 13 amino acids. CDR3 residues: CASSPGSGETQYF. The CDR3 bases are TGCGCCAGCAGCCCGGGTAGCGGAGAGACCCAGTACTTC.

The table lists this clone with a count of one. This rearrangement joins TRBV2 to TRBJ2-7; 9 nucleotides align to TRBD1. CDR1 is SNHLY, CDR2 FYNNEI, per germline. The ends lost 2 bases at V and 5 bases at J; junction bases unmatched: 4. The CDR3 contains 14 residues. In DNA form, the CDR3 reads TGTGCCAGCAGTGAACAGGGACAGGGCGACGAGCAGTACTTC. Protein product: CASSEQGQGDEQYF.